This T cell receptor beta chain was found in a study of blood T cell repertoires in COVID-19 (TCRdb year 2020). General notes on the study: Samples covering the acute and convalescent phases of COVID-19 were provided by collaborators in the United States, Italy and Spain. The material from the prospective study consisted of cDNA or gDNA derived from T cells, B-cell-depleted T cells, or PBMCs. Subjects who had been exposed to COVID-19, were actively infected with it, or had recovered from it provided the deeply sampled blood TCRbeta repertoires that made up the dataset. The repertoires were made available in a free public database intended to serve as a resource for research on the immune response to SARS-CoV-2. The samples were drawn from two sources: the first 160 participants of the ongoing ImmuneRACE study, and 1,000 to 1,500 subjects contributed by 6 global collaborators. A de-identified subject ID, COVID-19 status, age in years and sex were almost always included in the sample metadata. Where available, HLA class I and class II types were obtained from metadata supplied by the sample provider rather than from assay-based typing. Results and caveats for the whole study, not just this receptor: How much clinical and demographic metadata was included differed by source and by participant, and the metadata was provided uncurated.

TCRbeta CDR3 regions were amplified from genomic DNA using the immunoSEQ Assay, a bias-controlled multiplex PCR. In the source study's methods: The number of nucleated cells in each sample was estimated by amplification of reference gene primers within the assay. Sequence reads were collapsed and filtered to measure the absolute abundance of every unique TCRbeta CDR3 rearrangement. For each sample, productive Simpson clonality was calculated as the square root of Simpson's diversity index across productive rearrangements. Here the immuneACCESS table is served through TCRdb, limited to in-frame sequences with V and J called. Missing clones are a known gap in these copies; in checked studies unresolved V genes cover under half, and the rest lacks a known reason. V and J calls and clone size follow that table, whereas D and trimming were derived from the DNA. The sample table holds 250,000 or so clones, of which over 75% were seen once. The top ten hold over 3% of the sample.

Comment on this clone: Its antigen has not been determined. Per-base qualities were not stored, and no clone one base away is much larger.

V and J lose 4 bases and 5 bases, and a span of 10 bases separates them. Based on the germline V gene, the CDR1 and CDR2 sequences are SGDLS and YYNGEE. The CDR3 spans 14 residues, from the cysteine through the phenylalanine. Only CDR3 DNA remains: 42 bases, in frame from the first base. Participants in the prospective study were aged about 18 to 95 years, lived in about two dozen United States geographic areas, and enrolled through a virtual design. In the prospective study, cohorts were assigned on the basis of participant-reported clinical history obtained from a screening survey and a study questionnaire. Exposed participants had been in contact with someone with a PCR-confirmed or clinician-diagnosed COVID-19 case within 2 weeks of study entry. In the prospective study, mobile phlebotomists collected whole blood, serum and a nasopharyngeal or oropharyngeal swab from each participant. Additional blood draws and questionnaires over a 2-month period could optionally be provided by prospective study participants. Before DNA extraction, prospective study blood samples were shipped either frozen or at room temperature.

Input material: PBMCs or T cells enriched from blood (not recorded which). The TCR was taken from a woman between 40 and 50 years old who had been exposed to COVID-19. This receptor chain uses TRBV9 and TRBJ1-6, with a weak D call of TRBD1 (6 bases match). The CDR3 reads CASSRDTDNSPLHF. DNA sequence: TGTGCCAGCAGCCGGGACACCGATAATTCACCCCTCCACTTT.